A selection of T cell receptor beta chains follows, all from one sample in a study of cytomegalovirus exposure and HLA in healthy donors. Using immunoSEQ multiplex PCR, the repertoire was profiled, and TCRdb retains in-frame clones only, with some absent. The sample has about 150,000 clones, about three quarters seen once. Input material: PBMCs. These TCRs come from a male donor in good health and CMV-seronegative. Each CDR3 is given with its conserved first and last residue. Fields, in order: J gene, D gene, clone size, V gene, CDR3 DNA, CDR3 protein. The D gene is left open where the match is weak. Only part of the rows carry a size: once, few, many, or a class if the clone is expanded.

J gene: TRBJ1-4; D gene: .; clone size: .; V gene: TRBV7-9; CDR3 DNA: TGTGCCAGCAGCCCGGGTAGTCCCGGGAGTAATGAAAAACTGTTTTTT; CDR3 protein: CASSPGSPGSNEKLFF
J gene: TRBJ2-5; D gene: TRBD2; clone size: .; V gene: TRBV10-3; CDR3 DNA: TGTGCTTCGGGGGGGAATCAAGAGACCCAGTACTTC; CDR3 protein: CASGGNQETQYF
J gene: TRBJ2-7; D gene: TRBD2; clone size: .; V gene: TRBV7-6; CDR3 DNA: TGTGCCAGCAGCTTAGCCCACGGGACTAGCGGGGGGAGCTACGAGCAGTACTTC; CDR3 protein: CASSLAHGTSGGSYEQYF
J gene: TRBJ1-4; D gene: .; clone size: few; V gene: TRBV4-2; CDR3 DNA: TGTGCCAGCACCTGGACAGCAACTAATGAAAAACTGTTTTTT; CDR3 protein: CASTWTATNEKLFF
J gene: TRBJ1-1; D gene: TRBD1; clone size: .; V gene: TRBV27; CDR3 DNA: TGTGCCAGCAGTTTTTTGACAGGGAGCACTGAAGCTTTCTTT; CDR3 protein: CASSFLTGSTEAFF
J gene: TRBJ1-1; D gene: TRBD1; clone size: .; V gene: TRBV11-3; CDR3 DNA: TGTGCCAGCAGCCGCTACAGGGGGCAGGCTTTCTTT; CDR3 protein: CASSRYRGQAFF
J gene: TRBJ1-2; D gene: TRBD1; clone size: .; V gene: TRBV9; CDR3 DNA: TGTGCCAGCAGCGTAGGGGGACAGACCCCTCAGTACACCTTC; CDR3 protein: CASSVGGQTPQYTF
J gene: TRBJ2-7; D gene: .; clone size: .; V gene: TRBV19; CDR3 DNA: TGTGCCAGTAGTAATGGGCAGACCTACGAGCAGTACTTC; CDR3 protein: CASSNGQTYEQYF
J gene: TRBJ2-3; D gene: .; clone size: .; V gene: TRBV27; CDR3 DNA: TGTGCCAGCGCTCTGAGGGATGACACAGATACGCAGTATTTT; CDR3 protein: CASALRDDTDTQYF
J gene: TRBJ1-2; D gene: .; clone size: .; V gene: TRBV5-3; CDR3 DNA: TGTGCCAGAAGCGTAGAAAGACAGAATAACGGCTACACCTTC; CDR3 protein: CARSVERQNNGYTF
J gene: TRBJ2-1; D gene: .; clone size: .; V gene: TRBV7-2; CDR3 DNA: TGTGCCAGCAGCTCAGTGAGCGGACATGAGCAGTTCTTC; CDR3 protein: CASSSVSGHEQFF
J gene: TRBJ2-7; D gene: TRBD1; clone size: .; V gene: TRBV5-6; CDR3 DNA: TGTGCCAGCAGCTTTTGGGGACAGGGGGCCTACGAGCAGTACTTC; CDR3 protein: CASSFWGQGAYEQYF
J gene: TRBJ2-2; D gene: .; clone size: .; V gene: TRBV10-2; CDR3 DNA: TGCGCCAGCCAGCAGGGGACTACTTGGTCTCCCGGGGAGCTGTTTTTT; CDR3 protein: CASQQGTTWSPGELFF
J gene: TRBJ1-2; D gene: .; clone size: few; V gene: TRBV5-4; CDR3 DNA: TGTGCCAGCAGCTACGGGGGGAATGGCTACACCTTC; CDR3 protein: CASSYGGNGYTF
J gene: TRBJ1-5; D gene: .; clone size: .; V gene: TRBV25-1; CDR3 DNA: TGTGCCAGCAGTGGGGGGGGTCATCAGCCCCAGCATTTT; CDR3 protein: CASSGGGHQPQHF
J gene: TRBJ1-2; D gene: .; clone size: .; V gene: TRBV9; CDR3 DNA: TGTGCCAGCAGCAGTCAGGGTTCAGCTAACTATGGCTACACCTTC; CDR3 protein: CASSSQGSANYGYTF
J gene: TRBJ1-5; D gene: .; clone size: .; V gene: TRBV7-6; CDR3 DNA: TGTGCCAGCAGCTTAGTGGGGGGGACCAATCAGCCCCAGCATTTT; CDR3 protein: CASSLVGGTNQPQHF
J gene: TRBJ2-3; D gene: TRBD2; clone size: few; V gene: TRBV28; CDR3 DNA: TGTGCCAGCAGTACCCCATCTAGCGGGAAGACAGATACGCAGTATTTT; CDR3 protein: CASSTPSSGKTDTQYF
J gene: TRBJ1-1; D gene: .; clone size: .; V gene: TRBV4-2; CDR3 DNA: TGTGCCAGCAGCCAAGACAGTGCCACTGAAGCTTTCTTT; CDR3 protein: CASSQDSATEAFF